This record looks at one TCR beta chain sequence and its context. Looked up from germline, CDR1 is MDHEN and CDR2 is SYDVKM. CDR3 length: 15 residues. Trimming took 7 bases from V and 0 from J, leaving 12 bases between them. The source of the sample is a study of blood T cell repertoires in COVID-19. Overall study context: The cDNA or gDNA used as material had been derived from T cells, B-cell-depleted T cells, or PBMCs.

Authors' methods: The authors estimated nucleated cell counts from reference gene primer amplification. Assay used: immunoSEQ multiplex PCR; TCRdb lists only in-frame clones, some missing. D and trimming come from the DNA, and the V and J calls and clone size come from that table. The profile covers 250,000 to 300,000 clones, with about 87% appearing a single time and 10% taken by the ten largest. The V gene is TRBV28, the J gene TRBJ1-4; D remains unclear. The source of this sequence is a woman aged 70-85 years with COVID-19, enrolled during active disease. Sequences were obtained from peripheral blood. DNA for the CDR3: TGTGCCAGCACTTCAGCGGGTGCAACTAATGAAAAACTGTTTTTT. Amino acid sequence: CASTSAGATNEKLFF.